The 22 T cell receptor beta chains listed next were all sequenced from one sample in a study of Graves' ophthalmopathy and Graves' hyperthyroidism. TCR beta CDR3 amplification used RNA transcripts. HTBI primers served in a first-round RT-PCR, which a second-round multiplex PCR followed. One entry per CDR3 protein, called by TCRdb with MiXCR from the multiplex PCR reads. The sample lists fewer than 400,000 distinct CDR3 sequences; around 19% were seen once. Material for sequencing was peripheral blood. The origin of the receptors is a woman under 30 with Graves' ophthalmopathy.

This clonotype has a count of ten or more. The chain combines TRBV11-2 with TRBJ2-7, with 13 positions matching TRBD2. Germline-derived CDR1 and CDR2 are SGHAT and FQNNGV. This CDR3 comprises 17 residues. V was pared by 4 bases and J by 6 bases, with 12 bases of the junction left unmatched. This CDR3 is CASSSTAPGLAGIEQYF. The CDR3 bases are TGTGCCAGCAGCTCGACGGCACCGGGACTAGCGGGAATCGAGCAGTACTTC.

There are many counts of this clonotype. This chain joins TRBV6-2 or TRBV6-3 and TRBJ1-5, with D possibly matching TRBD1 (6 bases). The CDR3 extends over 15 amino acids. The V and J ends lost 5 bases and 5 bases respectively, with 16 bases between them. CDR1 MNHEY and CDR2 SVGEGT come from the germline V gene. In nucleotides, the CDR3 is TGTGCCAGCAGTCCCACAGGGAACTTCTATCAGCCCCAGCATTTT. Translated: CASSPTGNFYQPQHF.

The chain recombines TRBV27 with TRBJ2-2; weak D call: TRBD2 (5 bases). Germline-derived CDR1 and CDR2 are MNHEY and SMNVEV (reference sequence). The CDR3 runs to 17 residues. With 1 base removed from V and 3 bases from J, the gap between germline ends came to 15 bases. The CDR3 DNA reads TGTGCCAGCAGTTTATGGACGGATGCGAGGGACACCGGGGAGCTGTTTTTT. This codes for CASSLWTDARDTGELFF.

This clonotype was counted ten times or more. The chain carries TRBV6-1 and TRBJ1-5; D call uncertain. Germline CDR1 MNHNS, CDR2 SASEGT. V shed 2 bases and J shed 7 bases, with 9 bases lying between them. This CDR3 has 13 amino acids. The CDR3 reads CASSEHSQQPQHF. The CDR3 nucleotides read TGTGCCAGCAGTGAACACAGCCAACAGCCCCAGCATTTT.

This clonotype was observed many times. CDR3: CASSFRLLPGNTEAFF. Written as DNA, the CDR3 is TGTGCCAGCAGTTTTCGACTCCTTCCGGGAAACACTGAAGCTTTCTTT. The genes are TRBV12-3 or TRBV12-4 and TRBJ1-1; D unclear. This CDR3 has 16 residues. The germline V and J ends were trimmed by 3 bases and 2 bases, with 16 bases remaining between them.

The rearrangement uses TRBV6-1 and TRBJ2-7; D uncertain. V gave up 7 bases and J gave up 3 bases, with 19 bases separating them. This CDR3 comprises 15 residues. Germline V lookup: CDR1 MNHNS, CDR2 SASEGT. In nucleotides, the CDR3 is TGTGCCAGCACCGTTTCGACCGCGATAGGCTACGAGCAGTACTTC. Translated: CASTVSTAIGYEQYF.

This clonotype was seen ten or more times. V and J are TRBV29-1 and TRBJ1-1, with D uncertain. The CDR3 has 13 amino acids. Trimming took 3 bases from V and 1 from J, leaving 9 bases between them. Germline CDR1 reads SQVTM; CDR2 reads ANQGSEA. CDR3 in amino acids: CSVEGWGNTEAFF. CDR3 DNA sequence: TGCAGCGTTGAGGGATGGGGGAACACTGAAGCTTTCTTT.

This clonotype was recorded at least ten times. The chain recombines TRBV30 with TRBJ1-3; no clear D gene. There are 11 residues in the CDR3. The germline V gene encodes CDR1 GTSNPN and CDR2 SVGIG (reference sequence). Trimming removed 2 bases from V and 4 bases from J, with 3 bases in between. CDR3 coding DNA: TGTGCCTGGAGTTCCGGAAACACCATATATTTT. Translation: CAWSSGNTIYF.

This clonotype came up many times. The chain combines TRBV19 with TRBJ2-7, with 8 bases that match TRBD2. The length of the CDR3 is 14 residues. Trimming took 5 bases from V and 3 from J; bases not matched to a gene: 6. Germline CDR1 LNHDA, CDR2 SQIVND (reference sequence). The CDR3: CASSSLGLGYEQYF. The CDR3, as DNA: TGTGCCAGTAGTTCCCTGGGACTAGGCTACGAGCAGTACTTC.

This clonotype appeared many times. The chain uses TRBV2 and TRBJ1-1, with unresolved D. Trimming took 9 bases from V and 1 from J, leaving 15 bases between them. From germline, CDR1 is SNHLY and CDR2 FYNNEI. The CDR3 runs 14 residues. The CDR3 spells CASSLMRANTEAFF. The DNA for the CDR3 is TGTGCCAGTTCCCTTATGAGGGCGAACACTGAAGCTTTCTTT.

This clonotype was counted many times. This rearrangement joins TRBV29-1 to TRBJ2-5; the D is unclear. This CDR3 spans 11 amino acids. Looked up from germline, CDR1 is SQVTM and CDR2 is ANQGSEA. Trimming stripped 1 base from V and 3 bases from J, with 3 bases between. The CDR3 region has the DNA TGCAGCGTTGAAGGGGAAGAGACCCAGTACTTC. It codes for CSVEGEETQYF.

The DNA for the CDR3 is TGTGCCAGCAATTCTCCTAGCGGGAGGGCCGGAGAGCAGTACTTC. It is translated as CASNSPSGRAGEQYF. The chain carries TRBV6-5 and TRBJ2-7, with 12 bases aligning to TRBD2. The CDR3 contains 15 residues. Germline V gene sequence: CDR1 MNHEY, CDR2 SVGAGI. The trim removed 7 bases at V and 7 bases at J, leaving 11 bases unmatched.

This clonotype was counted many times. The chain couples TRBV6-2 or TRBV6-3 to TRBJ2-7; D ambiguous. The CDR3 runs to 15 residues. V was clipped by 0 bases and J by 2 bases, with 11 bases between them. The germline gives CDR1 MNHEY, CDR2 SVGEGT. The CDR3 sequence is CASSYSIGRPYEQYF. Written as DNA, the CDR3 is TGTGCCAGCAGTTACTCCATCGGTCGGCCCTACGAGCAGTACTTC.

At least ten counts were recorded for this clonotype. The chain carries TRBV7-9 and TRBJ2-7; D might be TRBD2 (6 bases). Deletions cut 8 bases from V and 2 bases from J, with 19 bases between. The germline gives CDR1 SEHNR, CDR2 FQNEAQ (reference sequence). The CDR3 totals 15 residues. CDR3 region: CASARAPSATYEQYF. CDR3 bases: TGTGCCAGCGCTAGGGCGCCTAGCGCTACCTACGAGCAGTACTTC.

There are many counts of this clonotype. This chain links TRBV20-1 with TRBJ2-7; TRBD1 is a possible D gene (5 bases). CDR3 length: 15 amino acids. CDR1 and CDR2 from the germline V gene are DFQATT and SNEGSKA (reference sequence). Trimming removed 5 bases at V and 0 bases at J, with 17 bases between. CDR3 protein: CSAYRTARSSYEQYF. The CDR3 nucleotides are TGCAGTGCTTACAGGACGGCCAGAAGCTCCTACGAGCAGTACTTC.

The chain joins TRBV4-3 to TRBJ1-1; no reliable D call. CDR3 size: 16 residues. Germline V lookup: CDR1 LGHNA, CDR2 YSLEER. V was trimmed by 4 bases and J by 0 bases, leaving 15 bases between them. The CDR3 DNA reads as TGCGCCAGCAGCCCCTCCCGGAGGGAGGTGAACACTGAAGCTTTCTTT. It translates to CASSPSRREVNTEAFF.

This clonotype was counted ten times or more. V is TRBV18 and J is TRBJ2-7, with D hard to call. The germline V gene has CDR1 KGHSH and CDR2 LQKENI. The CDR3 is 14 residues long. The germline V and J ends were trimmed by 2 bases and 2 bases, with 10 bases remaining between them. The chain's CDR3 is CASSPGYGTYEQYF. The CDR3 DNA is TGTGCCAGCTCACCAGGATACGGCACCTACGAGCAGTACTTC.

This clonotype has a count of ten or more. The CDR3 region is CASSLPGGGNEQYF. The CDR3 DNA sequence: TGTGCCAGCAGCTTACCTGGGGGCGGGAACGAGCAGTACTTC. The chain recombines TRBV7-6 with TRBJ2-7; D tentatively reads TRBD1 or TRBD2 (6 bases each). V dropped 2 bases and J dropped 5 bases, with 13 bases sitting between them. The V gene's germline CDR1 is SGHVS and CDR2 FNYEAQ. This CDR3 comprises 14 residues.

In nucleotides, the CDR3 is TGTGCCAGCAGCCGCCCAGGAGGGACCCAGTACTTC. It specifies CASSRPGGTQYF. The genes are TRBV6-2 or TRBV6-3 and TRBJ2-5, with D perhaps TRBD2 (5 bases). The CDR3 is 12 residues long. The germline CDR1 and CDR2 sequences are MNHEY and SVGEGT. Trimming shortened V by 6 bases and J by 7 bases, and 12 bases separated the two germline ends.

This clonotype was recorded many times. The rearrangement links TRBV12-3 or TRBV12-4 to TRBJ1-5, with no clear D. Trimming took 6 bases from V and 0 from J, leaving 9 bases between them. The CDR3 is 14 amino acids. The CDR3: CASSLDTSNQPQHF. CDR3 DNA: TGTGCCAGCAGCCTGGATACTAGCAATCAGCCCCAGCATTTT.

This clonotype was recorded many times. The chain employs TRBV28 and TRBJ2-5, with D possibly TRBD1 on 5 matching bases. This CDR3 has 15 amino acids. Between the trimmed V and J ends, which lost 1 base and 6 bases, there was a span of 15 bases. Germline V CDR1 and CDR2: MDHEN, SYDVKM. As DNA, the CDR3 is TGTGCCAGCAGTTTATACGGCAGGGATGGTCAGACCCAGTACTTC. Amino acid sequence: CASSLYGRDGQTQYF.

The sample holds many counts of this clonotype. The rearrangement links TRBV28 to TRBJ2-7; maybe TRBD2 (6 bases). Germline V gene lookup returns CDR1 MDHEN and CDR2 SYDVKM. The CDR3 totals 18 residues. Trimming shortened V by 5 bases and J by 4 bases, and 27 bases separated the two germline ends. DNA of the CDR3: TGTGCCAGCAGTCACTTACGTCCGGGTGGGACTTTTTGGTACGAGCAGTACTTC. It yields the protein CASSHLRPGGTFWYEQYF.